The source of this T cell receptor (beta chain) is a study of vaccination and CD4 T cells after COVID-19. About the study: Recovered patients in the cohort numbered six men and four women, two of them Hispanic.

The treatment: approximately 10-day PBMC culture with coronavirus spike peptide pools or control peptides (ViraFEST assay). ViraFEST expanded antigen-specific T cells with peptide pools, then sequenced TCRs. Details on this clonotype: Its antigen is undetermined.

The Oncomine TCR Beta short-read assay generated sequence data from the DNA of cultured CD4+ T cells. TCRdb re-analysed the PCR reads in MiXCR, keeping a single row per CDR3 protein. The data hold fewer than 20,000 distinct CDR3 sequences, with roughly 50% observed a single time. The sequences come from cultured CD4+ T cells from blood, collected after SARS-CoV-2 vaccination. The origin of this receptor is a human donor with COVID-19.

The CDR3 DNA is TGTGCCAGCTCACCGAGGAGAGGGGATAAGAACACTGAAGCTTTCTTT. Translation: CASSPRRGDKNTEAFF. The chain carries TRBV18 and TRBJ1-1; D is possibly TRBD1 (5 bases). V shed 3 bases and J shed 1 base, with 15 bases lying between them. Looked up from germline, CDR1 is KGHSH and CDR2 is LQKENI. The CDR3 sequence is 16 residues long.